One sample yielded the 14 T cell receptor beta chains listed below, sequenced in a study of shared clonotypes between healthy human individuals (dated by TCRdb to 2020 to 2021). Receptor amplification or capture employed the immunoSEQ multiplex PCR assay. The table was pulled from immuneACCESS by TCRdb, which kept in-frame rearrangements only. Such tables lose some clones; where checked, under half of the loss comes from unresolved V genes, and the rest has no known cause. This sample lists about 980,000 clones; 76% were detected once. The ten largest clones represent over 1.3% of the sample. Input material: memory CD4+ T cells sorted from blood. Reading the label with the study, this specimen's cell subset or site is: CD45RA-negative fraction. The receptors shown here come from a man aged 18 to 29 in good health.

In this sample, this clone turned up once. J is TRBJ1-4 and V is TRBV6-1; D uncertain. The V gene's germline CDR1 is MNHNS and CDR2 SASEGT. V was trimmed by 6 bases and J by 6 bases, leaving 11 bases between them. The CDR3 extends over 13 amino acids. The CDR3 is CASRAGYHEKLFF. The CDR3 DNA follows: TGTGCCAGCAGGGCCGGATATCATGAAAAACTGTTTTTT.

The V and J genes are TRBV7-2 and TRBJ2-5; D is tentatively TRBD1 or TRBD2 (5 bases each). V was shortened by 5 bases and J by 2 bases, with 9 bases between the two germline ends. In germline, CDR1 is SGHTA, CDR2 FQGNSA. The CDR3 runs 13 residues. CDR3 nucleotides: TGTGCCAGCAGCCGAGGGGCTCAAGAGACCCAGTACTTC. Residues: CASSRGAQETQYF. Full variable domain (missing parts from reference TRBV7-2 and TRBJ2-5): GAGVSQSPSNKVTEKGKDVELRCDPISGHTALYWYRQSLGQGLEFLIYFQGNSAPDKSGLPSDRFSAERTGGSVSTLTIQRTQQEDSAVYLCASSRGAQETQYFGPGTRLLVL.

In regard to this clone: Additional DNA sequences in this sample encode the identical CDR3. This chain links TRBV5-6 with TRBJ1-1; possible D gene TRBD1, 5 bases. Germline V gene data show CDR1 as SGHDT and CDR2 as YYEEEE. This CDR3 comprises 14 residues. Trimming cost V 1 base and J 4 bases, with 11 bases left between them. CDR3: CASSLPVGGTEAFF. In nucleotides, the CDR3 is TGTGCCAGCAGCTTGCCTGTTGGGGGCACTGAAGCTTTCTTT. Full variable domain (remainder filled in from reference TRBV5-6 and TRBJ1-1): DAGVTQSPTHLIKTRGQQVTLRCSPKSGHDTVSWYQQALGQGPQFIFQYYEEEERQRGNFPDRFSGHQFPNYSSELNVNALLLGDSALYLCASSLPVGGTEAFFGQGTRLTVV.

A remark on this clone: Different DNA sequences within this sample yield the same CDR3. The gene calls are TRBV11-3 and TRBJ1-1; D is uncertain. V lost 1 base and J 3 bases, leaving 6 bases between the germline ends. Germline CDR1 reads SGHNT; CDR2 reads YENEEA. The CDR3 runs to 13 residues. In DNA form, the CDR3 reads TGTGCCAGCAGCTTAGTTGGGGACACTGAAGCTTTCTTT. It yields the protein CASSLVGDTEAFF.

The gene calls are TRBV7-8 and TRBJ1-1; 7 bases align to TRBD1. The CDR3 contains 15 residues. With 4 bases clipped from V and 4 bases from J, the junction kept 9 bases outside the gene matches. Germline values: CDR1 SGHVS, CDR2 FQNEAQ. DNA of the CDR3: TGTGCCAGCAGCTCCTGGACAGGAAGGATCACTGAAGCTTTCTTT. Its protein product is CASSSWTGRITEAFF.

About this clone itself: The same CDR3 also results from other DNA sequences found in this sample. The chain joins TRBV30 to TRBJ2-7, with D tentatively TRBD1 (6 bases). V was clipped by 0 bases and J by 6 bases, with 6 bases between them. The germline CDR1 and CDR2 sequences are GTSNPN and SVGIG (reference sequence). The CDR3 contains 11 residues. CDR3 DNA sequence: TGTGCCTGGAGTGTAGGGGGCGAGCAGTACTTC. It specifies CAWSVGGEQYF. Looking up the rest from reference TRBV30 and TRBJ2-7 gives the full variable domain: SQTIHQWPATLVQPVGSPLSLECTVEGTSNPNLYWYRQAAGRGLQLLFYSVGIGQISSEVPQNLSASRPQDRQFILSSKKLLLSDSGFYLCAWSVGGEQYFGPGTRLTVT.

The chain has TRBV4-1 and TRBJ2-1; 13 bases map to TRBD2. With V trimmed by 0 bases and J by 9 bases, 8 bases remained unmatched. In germline, CDR1 is MGHRA, CDR2 YSYEKL. The CDR3 consists of 17 residues. The CDR3 protein is CASSQDLGLAGASEQFF. The CDR3 region has the DNA TGCGCCAGCAGCCAAGATCTCGGACTAGCGGGAGCTAGTGAGCAGTTCTTC.

This sequence joins TRBV4-1 and TRBJ1-4, with D uncertain. Germline lookup yields CDR1 MGHRA and CDR2 YSYEKL. The CDR3 loop spans 14 amino acids. Between the trimmed V and J ends, which lost 1 base and 7 bases, there was a span of 10 bases. The CDR3 is CASSQAQPGEKLFF. The DNA for the CDR3 is TGCGCCAGCAGCCAAGCCCAGCCCGGTGAAAAACTGTTTTTT.

V gene TRBV7-8 combines with J gene TRBJ1-1; D possibly corresponds to TRBD1 (5 bases). Germline V gene lookup returns CDR1 SGHVS and CDR2 FQNEAQ. Trimming cost V 0 bases and J 2 bases, with 10 bases left between them. The CDR3 covers 15 residues. CDR3 sequence: CASSLAYGANTEAFF. The CDR3 nucleotides read TGTGCCAGCAGCTTAGCCTACGGGGCCAACACTGAAGCTTTCTTT. Supplemented by reference TRBV7-8 and TRBJ1-1, the full variable domain reads GAGVSQSPRYKVAKRGQDVALRCDPISGHVSLFWYQQALGQGPEFLTYFQNEAQLDKSGLPSDRFFAERPEGSVSTLKIQRTQQEDSAVYLCASSLAYGANTEAFFGQGTRLTVV.

This clone occurred a few times. J is TRBJ2-7 and V is TRBV28, with 9 bases matching TRBD2. Germline CDR1 is MDHEN and CDR2 is SYDVKM. CDR3 size: 14 residues. Unmatched junction bases numbered 9, after V lost 10 bases and J lost 2 bases. The CDR3 nucleotides are TGTGCCACCGTACGACTAGCGGCGACCTACGAGCAGTACTTC. Protein sequence: CATVRLAATYEQYF.

The chain uses TRBV7-3 and TRBJ1-1; 9 nucleotides match TRBD1. Germline CDR1 SGHTA, CDR2 FQGTGA. The CDR3 is 15 amino acids. The V segment lost 5 bases and the J segment 7 bases; nucleotides outside the gene matches: 11. The CDR3 region has the DNA TGTGCCAGCAGCCCGGGAGGACAGGGGAAGGGTGAAGCTTTCTTT. Translated: CASSPGGQGKGEAFF.

V usage is TRBV6-5 and J usage is TRBJ1-5; D not resolved. Per the germline V gene, CDR1 is MNHEY and CDR2 is SVGAGI. This CDR3 contains 13 residues. Trimming removed 2 bases from V and 5 bases from J, with 7 bases in between. The CDR3 DNA reads as TGTGCCAGCAGTTACGGCCACGATCAGCCCCAGCATTTT. It encodes CASSYGHDQPQHF.

A note on this clone: A read error is possible here, since a much larger clone lies one base away. This CDR3 is also generated by other DNA sequences in the sample. The chain recombines TRBV30 with TRBJ1-4, with 7 bases identical to TRBD1. The V segment lost 4 bases and the J segment 0 bases; nucleotides outside the gene matches: 11. The CDR3 spans 17 residues. The V gene's germline CDR1 is GTSNPN and CDR2 SVGIG (reference sequence). CDR3 in amino acids: CAWKDRQGSATNEKLFF. The CDR3 coding sequence is TGTGCCTGGAAGGATCGACAGGGATCGGCAACTAATGAAAAACTGTTTTTT.

The table lists this clone with a few counts. The gene calls are TRBV21-1 and TRBJ1-2; the tabulated D call, TRBD1, remains unverified against the DNA. TRBV21-1 is marked as a pseudogene. This CDR3 contains 14 residues. CDR3 coding DNA: TGTGCCAGCACCCAAAAAATTACAGGGGAGGGCTACACCTTC. It specifies CASTQKITGEGYTF.